A single sample is the source of the 18 T cell receptor beta chains below, sequenced in a study of cytomegalovirus exposure and HLA in healthy donors. Clones were read by immunoSEQ multiplex PCR, and TCRdb kept only the in-frame ones, dropping some. The data hold around 130,000 clones, with 89% observed a single time. Sequenced: PBMCs. The origin of the receptors is a man in his thirties or forties in good health and CMV-seronegative.

This chain joins TRBV28 and TRBJ1-4, with 7 bases aligning to TRBD1. With 5 bases clipped from V and 7 bases from J, the junction kept 7 bases outside the gene matches. Germline CDR1 MDHEN, CDR2 SYDVKM. The CDR3 is 14 amino acids. In nucleotides, the CDR3 is TGTGCCAGCAGTACTCGGACAGGCTCTGAAAAACTGTTTTTT. Protein: CASSTRTGSEKLFF.

This clone was seen a single time. The chain combines TRBV11-3 with TRBJ2-2; D unclear. The CDR3 is 17 amino acids. The V and J ends lost 0 bases and 4 bases respectively, with 15 bases between them. Per the germline V gene, CDR1 is SGHNT and CDR2 is YENEEA. Written as DNA, the CDR3 is TGTGCCAGCAGCTTAGAGTTGTTGGGTACGGGCACCGGGGAGCTGTTTTTT. Its translation is CASSLELLGTGTGELFF.

The gene calls are TRBV4-3 and TRBJ2-3; 10 bases line up with TRBD2. With V trimmed by 0 bases and J by 4 bases, 7 bases remained unmatched. This CDR3 contains 17 residues. The germline V gene has CDR1 LGHNA and CDR2 YSLEER. The DNA of the CDR3 is TGCGCCAGCAGCCAAGACAACCTAGCGGGGGCTCCAGATACGCAGTATTTT. Encoded protein: CASSQDNLAGAPDTQYF.

The chain combines TRBV18 with TRBJ1-3; D is possibly TRBD1 (5 bases). The CDR3 length is 14 residues. V was pared by 3 bases and J by 0 bases, with 6 bases between. The germline CDR1 and CDR2 sequences are KGHSH and LQKENI. The CDR3 nucleotides are TGTGCCAGCTCACCGACAGACTCTGGAAACACCATATATTTT. It codes for CASSPTDSGNTIYF.

The genes are TRBV27 and TRBJ1-5; 8 bases fit TRBD1. Germline CDR1 reads MNHEY; CDR2 reads SMNVEV (reference sequence). V dropped 5 bases and J dropped 1; count of bases not matched to a gene: 4. This CDR3 has 15 residues. The CDR3 loop reads CASSPDRVSNQPQHF. The CDR3 DNA reads as TGTGCCAGCAGTCCGGACAGGGTAAGCAATCAGCCCCAGCATTTT.

This chain uses TRBV19 with TRBJ1-5; 7 bases are a match to TRBD1. The CDR3 extends over 15 amino acids. Trimming removed 2 bases from V and 6 bases from J; junction bases left unmatched: 7. Germline CDR1 is LNHDA and CDR2 is SQIVND (reference sequence). CDR3 bases: TGTGCCAGTAGTATACAGGGACAGCCCAGTCAGCCCCAGCATTTT. Its translation: CASSIQGQPSQPQHF.

V usage is TRBV28 and J usage is TRBJ1-5; 7 bases fit TRBD1. CDR3 length: 14 amino acids. The V and J ends lost 6 bases and 3 bases, in that order; junction bases with no gene match: 5. Germline CDR1 reads MDHEN; CDR2 reads SYDVKM. CDR3 loop: CASSRGQVNQPQHF. As DNA, the CDR3 is TGTGCCAGCAGCCGCGGACAGGTCAATCAGCCCCAGCATTTT.

The chain combines TRBV6-1 with TRBJ2-3, with unresolved D. The CDR3 has 14 residues. Trimming took 3 bases from V and 1 from J, leaving 8 bases between them. Per germline, CDR1 MNHNS and CDR2 SASEGT. The CDR3 sequence: CASSEYRGTDTQYF. The CDR3 DNA is TGTGCCAGCAGTGAGTACAGAGGCACAGATACGCAGTATTTT.

The rearrangement joins TRBV2 to TRBJ1-3, with 8 bases lining up with TRBD1. Trimming removed 6 bases from V and 8 bases from J; junction bases left unmatched: 9. The V gene's germline CDR1 is SNHLY and CDR2 FYNNEI. The CDR3 has 14 amino acids. CDR3 sequence reads: CASSGSGGRDTIYF. As DNA, the CDR3 is TGTGCCAGCAGCGGTTCAGGGGGCCGGGACACCATATATTTT.

CDR3 loop: CASSPSTGVGYTF. The DNA for the CDR3 is TGTGCCAGCAGCCCGTCGACAGGGGTAGGCTACACCTTC. This chain links TRBV5-5 with TRBJ1-2, with 8 bases identical to TRBD1. The CDR3 contains 13 residues. J lost 8 bases, V lost 4 bases, and 7 bases had no gene match. Germline V gene sequence: CDR1 SGHKS, CDR2 YYEKEE (reference sequence).

The chain recombines TRBV7-9 with TRBJ1-4; 8 nucleotides agree with TRBD1. Germline lookup yields CDR1 SEHNR and CDR2 FQNEAQ (reference sequence). Trimming at V came to 5 bases and at J to 2 bases, leaving 4 bases not matched to a gene. This CDR3 has 15 amino acids. The DNA for the CDR3 is TGTGCCAGCAGCCCCAGGGGGCCCACTAATGAAAAACTGTTTTTT. This gives the protein CASSPRGPTNEKLFF.

This sequence joins TRBV28 and TRBJ1-3, with no clear D. Trimming pared 4 bases from V and 4 bases from J, leaving 11 bases between. Per germline, CDR1 MDHEN and CDR2 SYDVKM. This CDR3 has 14 amino acids. The CDR3 loop reads CASSSTTRGNTIYF. CDR3 sequence (DNA): TGTGCCAGCAGTTCCACGACGCGGGGAAACACCATATATTTT. The entire variable domain, with the rest obtained from reference TRBV28 and TRBJ1-3, is as follows: DVKVTQSSRYLVKRTGEKVFLECVQDMDHENMFWYRQDPGLGLRLIYFSYDVKMKEKGDIPEGYSVSREKKERFSLILESASTNQTSMYLCASSSTTRGNTIYFGEGSWLTVV.

The sample holds one count of this clone. V gene TRBV19 combines with J gene TRBJ1-1, with 8 positions matching TRBD1. This CDR3 has 16 residues. The ends lost 6 bases at V and 1 base at J; junction bases unmatched: 10. Germline V gene sequence: CDR1 LNHDA, CDR2 SQIVND (reference sequence). The CDR3 protein is CASRRPGTGKNTEAFF. The CDR3 DNA is TGTGCCAGTAGACGTCCCGGGACAGGAAAGAACACTGAAGCTTTCTTT.

This chain links TRBV7-9 with TRBJ2-1; no clear D. In germline, CDR1 is SEHNR, CDR2 FQNEAQ (reference sequence). Trimming removed 1 base at V and 12 bases at J, with 13 bases between. This CDR3 has 13 residues. The CDR3 spells CASSLVSPNGQFF. CDR3 DNA: TGTGCCAGCAGCTTAGTAAGTCCCAACGGGCAGTTCTTC.

This chain joins TRBV6-4 and TRBJ1-1, with D maybe TRBD1 (6 bases). The germline V and J ends were trimmed by 6 bases and 1 base, with 9 bases remaining between them. CDR1 MRHNA and CDR2 SNTAGT come from the germline V gene. This CDR3 comprises 13 residues. In DNA form, the CDR3 reads TGTGCCAGCAGCCTGGACAGGAACACTGAAGCTTTCTTT. It codes for CASSLDRNTEAFF.

This chain connects TRBV6-1 to TRBJ1-1; 8 bases align to TRBD1. The ends lost 3 bases at V and 6 bases at J; junction bases unmatched: 12. Germline V CDR1 and CDR2: MNHNS, SASEGT. This CDR3 has 16 residues. CDR3 residues: CASSDFLLTGEAEAFF. DNA of the CDR3: TGTGCCAGCAGTGATTTTCTCCTGACAGGGGAGGCTGAAGCTTTCTTT.

The chain has TRBV19 and TRBJ1-1; 10 positions agree with TRBD1. Germline lookup yields CDR1 LNHDA and CDR2 SQIVND (reference sequence). V lost 8 bases to trimming and J lost 4 bases; unmatched junction nucleotides: 4. This CDR3 has 13 residues. CDR3 amino acids: CASGTGEGTEAFF. The CDR3 bases are TGTGCCAGTGGGACAGGGGAGGGCACTGAAGCTTTCTTT.

The J gene is TRBJ2-6, the V gene TRBV9; 10 bases line up with TRBD1. The V gene end was trimmed by 3 bases and the J gene end by 4 bases; junction bases not matched to a gene: 16. The CDR3 runs to 20 residues. CDR1 and CDR2 (germline): SGDLS, YYNGEE. The CDR3 is CASSAQNGTGASFGANVLTF. The CDR3 bases are TGTGCCAGCAGCGCCCAAAACGGGACAGGGGCCTCGTTCGGGGCCAACGTCCTGACTTTC. The full variable domain, in which reference TRBV9 and TRBJ2-6 provide the parts outside the CDR3, is DSGVTQTPKHLITATGQRVTLRCSPRSGDLSVYWYQQSLDQGLQFLIQYYNGEERAKGNILERFSAQQFPDLHSELNLSSLELGDSALYFCASSAQNGTGASFGANVLTFGAGSRLTVL.